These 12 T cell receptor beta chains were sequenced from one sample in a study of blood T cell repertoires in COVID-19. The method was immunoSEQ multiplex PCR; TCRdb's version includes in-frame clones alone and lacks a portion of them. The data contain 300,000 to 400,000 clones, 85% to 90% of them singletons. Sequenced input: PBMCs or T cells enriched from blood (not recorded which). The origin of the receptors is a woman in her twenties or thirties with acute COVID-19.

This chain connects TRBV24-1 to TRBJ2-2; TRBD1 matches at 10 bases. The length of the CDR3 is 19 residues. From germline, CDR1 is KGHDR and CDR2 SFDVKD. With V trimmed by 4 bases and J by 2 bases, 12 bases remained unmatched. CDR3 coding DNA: TGTGCCACCAGTGACCCAGGACAGGGGGTGCCGTTCAACACCGGGGAGCTGTTTTTT. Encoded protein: CATSDPGQGVPFNTGELFF.

The CDR3: CASSPTNTGELFF. In nucleotides, the CDR3 is TGTGCCAGCAGTCCTACGAACACCGGGGAGCTGTTTTTT. V usage is TRBV27 and J usage is TRBJ2-2; D not resolved. This CDR3 is built from 13 residues. CDR1 is MNHEY and CDR2 is SMNVEV in the germline V gene (reference sequence). The ends were cut back, 5 bases at V and 0 bases at J, with 4 bases in the middle.

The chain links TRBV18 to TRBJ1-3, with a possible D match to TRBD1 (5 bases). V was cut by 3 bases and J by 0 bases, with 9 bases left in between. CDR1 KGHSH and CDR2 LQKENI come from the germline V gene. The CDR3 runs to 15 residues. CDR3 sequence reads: CASSPSGSSGNTIYF. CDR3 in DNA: TGTGCCAGCTCACCGTCAGGGTCCTCTGGAAACACCATATATTTT.

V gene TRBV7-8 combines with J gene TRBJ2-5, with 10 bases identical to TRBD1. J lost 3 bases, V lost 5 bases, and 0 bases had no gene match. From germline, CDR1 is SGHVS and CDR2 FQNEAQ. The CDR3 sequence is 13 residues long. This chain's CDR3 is CASSGTGEETQYF. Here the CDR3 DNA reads TGTGCCAGCAGCGGGACAGGGGAAGAGACCCAGTACTTC.

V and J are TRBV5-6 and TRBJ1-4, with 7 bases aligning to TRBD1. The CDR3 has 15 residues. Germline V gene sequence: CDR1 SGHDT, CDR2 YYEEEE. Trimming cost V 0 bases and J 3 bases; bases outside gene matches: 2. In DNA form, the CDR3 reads TGTGCCAGCAGCTTGGGGGGGACAGCTAATGAAAAACTGTTTTTT. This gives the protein CASSLGGTANEKLFF.

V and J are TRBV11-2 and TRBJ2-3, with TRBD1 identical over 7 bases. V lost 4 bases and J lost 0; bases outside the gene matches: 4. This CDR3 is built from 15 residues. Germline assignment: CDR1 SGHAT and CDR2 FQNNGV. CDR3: CASSSGQFSTDTQYF. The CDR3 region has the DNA TGTGCCAGCAGCTCGGGACAGTTTAGCACAGATACGCAGTATTTT.

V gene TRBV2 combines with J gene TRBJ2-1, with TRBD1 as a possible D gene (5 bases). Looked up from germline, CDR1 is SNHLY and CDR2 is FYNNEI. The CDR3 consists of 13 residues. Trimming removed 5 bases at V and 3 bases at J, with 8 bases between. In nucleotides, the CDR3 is TGTGCCAGCAGTACACAGGTCTACAATGAGCAGTTCTTC. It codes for CASSTQVYNEQFF.

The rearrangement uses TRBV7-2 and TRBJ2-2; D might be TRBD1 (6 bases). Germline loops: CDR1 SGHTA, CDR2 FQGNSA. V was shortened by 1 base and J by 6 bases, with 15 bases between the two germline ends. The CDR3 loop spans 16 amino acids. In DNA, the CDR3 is TGTGCCAGCAGCTTAGGCAGGGGCCGGAAAGCCGGGGAGCTGTTTTTT. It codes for CASSLGRGRKAGELFF. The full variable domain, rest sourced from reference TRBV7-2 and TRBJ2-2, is GAGVSQSPSNKVTEKGKDVELRCDPISGHTALYWYRQSLGQGLEFLIYFQGNSAPDKSGLPSDRFSAERTGGSVSTLTIQRTQQEDSAVYLCASSLGRGRKAGELFFGEGSRLTVL.

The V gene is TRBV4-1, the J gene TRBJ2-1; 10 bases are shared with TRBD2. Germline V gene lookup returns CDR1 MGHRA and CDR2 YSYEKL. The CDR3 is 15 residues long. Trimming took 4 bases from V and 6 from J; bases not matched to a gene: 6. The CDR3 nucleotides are TGCGCCAGCAGCCGAGTAGCGGGGGGTCGCAATGAGCAGTTCTTC. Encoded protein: CASSRVAGGRNEQFF.

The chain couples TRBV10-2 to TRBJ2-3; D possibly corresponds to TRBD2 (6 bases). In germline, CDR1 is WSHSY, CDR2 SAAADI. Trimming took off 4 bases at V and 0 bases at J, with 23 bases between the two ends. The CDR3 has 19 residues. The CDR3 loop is CASSALLWEAYSSTDTQYF. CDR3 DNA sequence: TGCGCCAGCAGTGCCCTACTTTGGGAGGCTTATTCTAGCACAGATACGCAGTATTTT.

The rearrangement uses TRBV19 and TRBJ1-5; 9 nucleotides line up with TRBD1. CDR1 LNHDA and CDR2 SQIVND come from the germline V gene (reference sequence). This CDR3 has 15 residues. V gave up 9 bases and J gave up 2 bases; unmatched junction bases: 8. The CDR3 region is CASQNRGRGNQPQHF. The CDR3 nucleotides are TGTGCCAGCCAAAACAGGGGGCGAGGCAATCAGCCCCAGCATTTT.

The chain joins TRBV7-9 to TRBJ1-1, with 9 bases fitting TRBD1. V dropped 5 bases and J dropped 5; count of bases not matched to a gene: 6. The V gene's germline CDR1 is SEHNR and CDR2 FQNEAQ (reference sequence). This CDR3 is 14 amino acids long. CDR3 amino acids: CASSRGQGTTEAFF. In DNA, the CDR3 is TGTGCCAGCAGCCGGGGACAGGGAACAACTGAAGCTTTCTTT.